These T cell receptor beta chains were read from a single sample in a study of cytomegalovirus exposure and HLA in healthy donors. Measured with immunoSEQ multiplex PCR; TCRdb has only the in-frame clones, and not every one. The data hold over 100,000 clones, with about three quarters observed a single time. The specimen sequenced was PBMCs. The receptors derive from a woman aged 25-40 years in good health and CMV-seropositive. The CDR3 runs from the conserved cysteine through the conserved F or W. The D gene is left open where the match is weak. Clone size is given for some rows only: seen once, a few or many times, or a class if the clone is expanded.

V gene	clone size	J gene	D gene	CDR3 DNA	CDR3 protein
TRBV5-4	-	TRBJ2-3	-	TGTGCCAGCAGCTTGGGTGGCGGCCATGGCCCAGATACGCAGTATTTT	CASSLGGGHGPDTQYF
TRBV9	-	TRBJ2-2	TRBD2	TGTGCCAGCAGCGTAGTCCCACGACTAGCGGGGGGGCTCACCGGGGAGCTGTTTTTT	CASSVVPRLAGGLTGELFF
TRBV4-3	-	TRBJ2-1	TRBD2	TGCGCCAGCAGCCAGGGACTAGGGTCCTACAATGAGCAGTTCTTC	CASSQGLGSYNEQFF
TRBV2	-	TRBJ1-5	-	TGTGCCAGCAACGGCCTAGATCAGCCCCAGCATTTT	CASNGLDQPQHF
TRBV5-1	-	TRBJ2-1	-	TGCGCCAGCAGCTTGGGGGCACAGGCCCACTACAATGAGCAGTTCTTC	CASSLGAQAHYNEQFF
TRBV7-9	few	TRBJ1-3	-	TGTGCCAGCAGCTTAGCCCAAGGGAGCTCTGGAAACACCATATATTTT	CASSLAQGSSGNTIYF
TRBV27	-	TRBJ1-5	-	TGTGCCAGCAGTCCTAACGGGCAGCCCCAGCATTTT	CASSPNGQPQHF
TRBV7-2	-	TRBJ1-2	-	TGTGCCAGCAGCTTAGCCACAGCATGGGTTGGCTACACCTTC	CASSLATAWVGYTF
TRBV30	-	TRBJ2-7	TRBD2	TGTGCCTGGAGTCGCCTAGCGGGGGAGAGCTCCTACGAGCAGTACTTC	CAWSRLAGESSYEQYF
TRBV28	-	TRBJ1-1	-	TGTGCCAGCAGTACCCTAGCGGGGAACACTGAAGCTTTCTTT	CASSTLAGNTEAFF
TRBV10-3	-	TRBJ2-1	TRBD2	TGTGCCATCAGTGAGGGGACTAGCTCTTACAATGAGCAGTTCTTC	CAISEGTSSYNEQFF
TRBV28	-	TRBJ1-2	-	TGTGCCAGCAGACTAAACGGGGGTGAAGGCTACACCTTC	CASRLNGGEGYTF
TRBV7-2	-	TRBJ1-2	TRBD1	TGTGCCAGCAGCTTAGGGGGACAGACAGGCTATGGCTACACCTTC	CASSLGGQTGYGYTF
TRBV19	-	TRBJ2-3	-	TGTGCCAGTAGTATAGATCCTCGGGCAGGGACAGATACGCAGTATTTT	CASSIDPRAGTDTQYF
TRBV28	-	TRBJ1-3	-	TGTGCCAGCAGGAAAGACAGGATCCACACCATATATTTT	CASRKDRIHTIYF
TRBV4-1	once	TRBJ1-4	TRBD1	TGCGCCAGCAGCCAGGGACAGGGTTATGAAACACTGTTTTTT	CASSQGQGYETLFF
TRBV5-6	-	TRBJ2-7	TRBD1	TGTGCCAGCAGCAGAGCGGGACAGGGATACGAGCAGTACTTC	CASSRAGQGYEQYF
TRBV6-5	-	TRBJ2-7	-	TGTGCCAGCACAAGGGGACACTCCTACGAGCAGTACTTC	CASTRGHSYEQYF
TRBV28	-	TRBJ2-7	-	TGTGCCAGCAGTCCCGGGAACCCCTACGAGCAGTACTTC	CASSPGNPYEQYF
TRBV28	-	TRBJ2-1	-	TGTGCCAGCAGTTTGGGTGGCTGGGGCAACAATGAGCAGTTCTTC	CASSLGGWGNNEQFF
TRBV7-6	-	TRBJ1-6	-	TGTGCCAGCAGCCGGGAAACAGGGACGAGCTCCTATAATTCACCCCTCCACTTT	CASSRETGTSSYNSPLHF
TRBV4-3	-	TRBJ2-3	TRBD2	TGCGCCAGCAGCCAAGATCAGCGGGGAGACACAGATACGCAGTATTTT	CASSQDQRGDTDTQYF
TRBV7-9	once	TRBJ2-7	-	TGTGCCAGCAGCTTATCCCTGGGGGCGAGCTCCTACGAGCAGTACTTC	CASSLSLGASSYEQYF
TRBV4-1	few	TRBJ2-1	TRBD2	TGCGCCAGCAGCCAAACTAGCGGGACCGAATCTGAGCAGTTCTTC	CASSQTSGTESEQFF
TRBV5-1	-	TRBJ2-3	-	TGCGCCAGCAGCTTGGGTGGGGGCCTAGATACGCAGTATTTT	CASSLGGGLDTQYF
TRBV7-9	-	TRBJ2-6	TRBD1	TGTGCCAGCAGCACCTGGGACAGGGGGGACTCTGGGGCCAACGTCCTGACTTTC	CASSTWDRGDSGANVLTF
TRBV13	-	TRBJ1-1	-	TGTGCCAGCAGACATGGGACTGTAACGGCCCCAGACACTGAAGCTTTCTTT	CASRHGTVTAPDTEAFF
TRBV10-3	-	TRBJ2-5	-	TGTGCCATCAGTGATGTTGGAGGGGAAGAGACCCAGTACTTC	CAISDVGGEETQYF
TRBV5-5	-	TRBJ1-2	-	TGTGCCAGCAGCTTCGTACAGGGTGAAGGCTACACCTTC	CASSFVQGEGYTF
TRBV7-2	-	TRBJ1-1	-	TGTGCCAGCAGCCCACCAGCGAGTCCTGAAGCTTTCTTT	CASSPPASPEAFF
TRBV11-2	-	TRBJ1-2	-	TGTGCCAGCAGCTCCCACCAGGGTGGTGGCTACACCTTC	CASSSHQGGGYTF
TRBV9	few	TRBJ2-2	-	TGTGCCAGCAGCGCCGGCCAGCGTAAGACCGGGGAGCTGTTTTTT	CASSAGQRKTGELFF
TRBV19	few	TRBJ2-5	-	TGTGCCAGTACTTCTACAGAGGGGGATCGGCAGACCCAGTACTTC	CASTSTEGDRQTQYF
TRBV5-8	-	TRBJ1-4	TRBD1	TGTGCCAGCAGCTCCCGACAGGGTTGGGAAAAACTGTTTTTT	CASSSRQGWEKLFF
TRBV5-1	-	TRBJ2-7	TRBD2	TGCGCCAGCAGACGTGGGGGACTAGCGGGGGCCTACGAGCAGTACTTC	CASRRGGLAGAYEQYF
TRBV4-2	-	TRBJ2-5	-	TGTGCCAGCAGCCAAGATGTACGGGGGGAGACCCAGTACTTC	CASSQDVRGETQYF
TRBV7-9	-	TRBJ2-1	TRBD2	TGTGCCAGCAGCTTAGCACTAGCGGGGGGGCCAGGGGAGATCTTC	CASSLALAGGPGEIF
TRBV29-1	-	TRBJ1-5	-	TGCAGCGTTGGGGGGGAGGGGGGTCAGCCCCAGCATTTT	CSVGGEGGQPQHF
TRBV4-1	-	TRBJ2-1	TRBD2	TGCGCCAGCAGCTCCGAGGCGGGGGGTTCCTTTGTAGAGCAGTTCTTC	CASSSEAGGSFVEQFF
TRBV6-1	-	TRBJ2-1	TRBD1	TGTGCCAGCATTCGGACGGGACAGGGACTCAATGAGCAGTTCTTC	CASIRTGQGLNEQFF
TRBV4-3	-	TRBJ1-6	TRBD1	TGCGCCAGCAGCCAAGATGGGGACAGTAGGGGATCGCCCCTCCACTTT	CASSQDGDSRGSPLHF
TRBV4-1	-	TRBJ1-1	-	TGCGCCAGCAGCCAAGCTCCAGGGGCTCGCTTCTTT	CASSQAPGARFF
TRBV4-3	-	TRBJ2-1	TRBD2	TGCGCCAGCAGCCAAGATCGAGCGGGGTTATTCTTC	CASSQDRAGLFF
TRBV18	once	TRBJ1-5	TRBD1	TGTGCCAGCTCACCCGGGACAGGTCTTAATCAGCCCCAGCATTTT	CASSPGTGLNQPQHF
TRBV5-6	-	TRBJ2-3	TRBD2	TGTGCCAGCAGCCTGCGACTAGCGGGGGGCACAGATACGCAGTATTTT	CASSLRLAGGTDTQYF
TRBV19	few	TRBJ1-5	-	TGTGCCAGTAACGTCGGACAAGTCTTTCAGCCCCAGCATTTT	CASNVGQVFQPQHF
TRBV28	few	TRBJ2-7	TRBD2	TGTGCCAGCAGTTCCCCGGGACTAGCGGGGGGAAAGCCCTACGAGCAGTACTTC	CASSSPGLAGGKPYEQYF
TRBV9	few	TRBJ2-5	-	TGTGCCAGCAGCGTAGGAGGGGGGGCCCACGTGCAAGAGACCCAGTACTTC	CASSVGGGAHVQETQYF
TRBV7-8	-	TRBJ2-1	TRBD2	TGTGCCAGCAGCCCCCTAGCGGGGGTTTACAATGAGCAGTTCTTC	CASSPLAGVYNEQFF
TRBV5-1	once	TRBJ2-5	TRBD2	TGCGCCAGCAGAAACCATCCTAGCGGGGGCCCGACGACCCAGTACTTC	CASRNHPSGGPTTQYF
TRBV28	-	TRBJ2-7	-	TGTGCCATAGGGGGTTACTCCTACGAGCAGTACTTC	CAIGGYSYEQYF
TRBV5-1	-	TRBJ1-1	-	TGCGCCAGCAGCTTGTTAGAAAACACTGAAGCTTTCTTT	CASSLLENTEAFF
TRBV7-6	-	TRBJ2-1	TRBD2	TGTGCCAGCAGCGAGCGGGGGGGGCGGGGTGAGCAGTTCTTC	CASSERGGRGEQFF
TRBV6-6	-	TRBJ1-4	TRBD1	TGTGCCAGCAAGACCCAAGGACAGGGACGAGAAAAACTGTTTTTT	CASKTQGQGREKLFF
TRBV15	few	TRBJ1-1	-	TGTGCCACCAGCAGAGATCCCGGGGTCACTGAAGCTTTCTTT	CATSRDPGVTEAFF
TRBV9	-	TRBJ1-2	-	TGTGCCAGCAGCGCCGGGAGCGGGAGAGGGGACTATGGCTACACCTTC	CASSAGSGRGDYGYTF
TRBV4-2	-	TRBJ2-1	TRBD2	TGTGCCAGCAGCCCCCGGGGCGGGGGGACGGTGATCGGCGAGTTCTTC	CASSPRGGGTVIGEFF